This T cell receptor beta chain was captured by sequencing in a study of OX40 agonist ivuxolimab in advanced cancers. Study outcomes and limitations: Relative to CD4+ cells, CD8+ T cells on average had more expanded clones.

This CDR3 has 15 amino acids. The germline V gene encodes CDR1 MNHEY and CDR2 SMNVEV (reference sequence). V lost 6 bases, J lost 2 bases, and 16 bases lay in between. Note on this clone: The antigen remains unidentified.

Baseline was the first blood sampling point, followed by cycle 4 day 1 and cycle 7 day 1. The method was immunoSEQ multiplex PCR; TCRdb's version includes in-frame clones alone and lacks a portion of them. Of some 63,000 clones in the sample, roughly 93% are singletons; the top ten hold approximately 18%. The chain has TRBV27 and TRBJ1-1, with D possibly TRBD1 on 5 matching bases. Sequencing used CD4+ or CD8+ T cells sorted from blood, obtained in a trial of the OX40 agonist ivuxolimab. This TCR derives from an adult with an advanced solid tumor such as melanoma, head and neck, liver or kidney cancer. The CDR3 protein is CASSLGRGRNTEAFF. CDR3 in DNA: TGTGCCAGCAGCCTAGGGAGGGGCCGTAACACTGAAGCTTTCTTT.